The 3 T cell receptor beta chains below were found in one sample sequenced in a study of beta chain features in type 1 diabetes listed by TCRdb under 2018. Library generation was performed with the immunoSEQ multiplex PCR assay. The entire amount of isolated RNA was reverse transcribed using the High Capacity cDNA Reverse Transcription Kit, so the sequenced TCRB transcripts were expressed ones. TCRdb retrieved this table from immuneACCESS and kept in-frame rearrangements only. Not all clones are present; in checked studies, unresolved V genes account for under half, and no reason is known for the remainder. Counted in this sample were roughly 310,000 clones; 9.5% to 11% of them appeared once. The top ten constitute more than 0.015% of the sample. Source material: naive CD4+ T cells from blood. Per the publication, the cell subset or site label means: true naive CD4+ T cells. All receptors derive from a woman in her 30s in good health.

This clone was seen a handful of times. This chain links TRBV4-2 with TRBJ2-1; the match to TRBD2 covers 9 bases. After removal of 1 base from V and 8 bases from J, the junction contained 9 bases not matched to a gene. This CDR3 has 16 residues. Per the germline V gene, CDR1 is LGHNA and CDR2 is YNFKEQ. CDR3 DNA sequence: TGTGCCAGCAGCCAAGTCGCTGGACTAGCGATGGATGAGCAGTTCTTC. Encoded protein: CASSQVAGLAMDEQFF.

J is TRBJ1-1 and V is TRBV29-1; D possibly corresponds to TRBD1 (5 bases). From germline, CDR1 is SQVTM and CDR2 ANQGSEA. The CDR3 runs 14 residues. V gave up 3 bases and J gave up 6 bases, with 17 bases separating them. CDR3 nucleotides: TGCAGCGTTGACCCCCAGGGTGGTGTCTCTGAAGCTTTCTTT. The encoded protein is CSVDPQGGVSEAFF.

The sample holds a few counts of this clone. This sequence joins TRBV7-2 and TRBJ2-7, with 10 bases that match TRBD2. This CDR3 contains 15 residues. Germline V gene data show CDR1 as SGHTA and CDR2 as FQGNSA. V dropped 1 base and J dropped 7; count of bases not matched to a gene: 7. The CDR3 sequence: CASSLGSGRAGEQYF. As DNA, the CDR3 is TGTGCCAGCAGCTTAGGGAGCGGGAGGGCCGGAGAGCAGTACTTC.